Detailed here is one TCR beta chain. Its antigen is not yet known. Per-base quality was not reported, and no clone a single base away is much larger than it. Ficoll-Paque density gradient centrifugation was the method used to isolate PBMCs. The data originate from a study of T-cell memory formation after mild COVID-19 (dated by TCRdb to the early 2020s). With respect to the entire study: TCR sequence clusters from the two donors were largely donor specific. In a couple of donors, T-cell clones that expanded and contracted after mild COVID-19 were tracked by sequencing TCRalpha and TCRbeta repertoires over time. The cohort was made up of two young adult volunteers, one female and one male, who were previously healthy. Broader findings and caveats from the paper: Whether the second-wave clones peaking on day 37 were SARS-CoV-2 specific was not confirmed. Some responding clones were found in pre-infection memory, which suggests that pre-existing cross-reactive memory T cells took part in the SARS-CoV-2 response. Balanced CD4/CD8 phenotypes were observed for clones contracting from day 15 to 85, whereas a bias towards CD4+ was observed for a second wave of clones expanding from day 15 to 37. Contracting CD4+ clones appeared mostly in the CM and EM memory subsets, whereas CD8+ clones were enriched in EMRA. The study included only a couple of mild cases, and larger cohorts that include severe cases with pre-infection samples were judged to be necessary.

TCRdb shows the sequencer as Illumina NovaSeq 6000. Using 5'RACE with constant-segment primers, TCRalpha and TCRbeta cDNA libraries were constructed, with sample barcodes and unique molecular identifiers added in the process. Trizol reagent was used to extract RNA from every sample. Library amplification was performed in two PCR steps, and a second sample barcode and Illumina TruSeq adapters were introduced in the second step. Sequencing of libraries was performed on an Illumina NovaSeq with 2 x 150 bp paired-end reads. On the authors' methods: The reads were demultiplexed and collapsed into UMI-guided consensus sequences using migec v1.2.7. Using mixcr v2.1.11, UMI consensuses were aligned to TRA and TRB V and J templates and then assembled into clonotypes. A clonotype was counted as expanded or contracted only if both edgeR and NoisET called the change significant, with noise models trained on biological replicates. For edgeR calls, the cutoffs were a false discovery rate-adjusted p below 0.01 and a log2 fold-change threshold of 1. As an exploratory analysis of dynamics, max-normalized trajectories of the 1000 most abundant clonotypes were examined with PCA combined with hierarchical clustering. Each responding clone was given a CD4 or CD8 phenotype based on the CD4+ and CD8+ repertoires, which had been sequenced separately. TCRdb reworked the public reads: Q25 trimming with fastp, MiXCR clone assembly, productive beta chains retained. Here each entry gathers all rows of one CDR3 protein and keeps the most common genes and DNA. Here the V and J calls rest on TCRdb's processing, not on the authors' analysis. This sample comprises under 300,000 distinct CDR3 sequences, roughly 17% of them detected only once. The leading ten clones occupy about a fifth of the sample.

According to the germline V gene (reference sequence), CDR1 reads SGHAT and CDR2 reads FQDESV. From its cysteine to its phenylalanine, the CDR3 spans 12 amino acids. Of the read, only the CDR3 DNA is kept; its 36 bases are in frame from base 1. Trimming takes 5 bases from V and 12 bases from J, and the germline ends sit 11 bases apart. Sequencing input: PBMCs or a T cell subset sorted from them (not recorded which). The sequence came from a man aged 18-30 years who had mild COVID-19 (a few samples of this study predate the infection). The sample titles of this study are shuffled in the database, so cell type and time point are left out; the donor was told from shared clones. Recombination connected TRBV11-1 to TRBJ2-6, with TRBD2 perhaps the D gene, on 5 matching bases. The CDR3 here reads CASSPPGVVLTF. The bases read TGTGCCAGCAGCCCGCCCGGGGTCGTCCTGACTTTC.